This T cell receptor (beta chain) was captured in a study (dated by TCRdb to 2015 to 2017). The study in broad terms: Whether tumor-infiltrating Tregs in breast cancer are recruited from blood Tregs or converted in situ from other CD4+ T cell subsets was tested.

Libraries came from multiplex PCR. The data were produced on an Ion Torrent PGM. In the roughly 24-patient analysis, TRBV12-4/TRBJ1-2 clonotypes were amplified using adaptor-ligated barcode primers. TRBV12-4/TRBJ1-2 amplicons from the approximately 22-patient cohort were sequenced on the Ion Personal Genome Machine system. In the original analysis: For each of nine subset-tissue groups, sequencing data from the five patients were pooled, and the groups were then compared using unsupervised clustering of TCR gene usage. The Morisita-Horn index, with shared sequences weighted by their contribution to each repertoire, was used to calculate repertoire similarity. In TCRdb, the public reads were trimmed at Q25 with fastp and aligned with MiXCR, with productive beta chains retained. Rows with a matching CDR3 protein are joined into one entry that keeps the most common DNA and genes. The V and J calls here are based on TCRdb, not the publication. The sample table shows under 550 distinct CDR3 sequences, and about a fifth are seen once. Over 20% of the sample goes to the ten largest clones.

To purify naive CD4+ T cells, the Miltenyi Naive CD4+ T Cell Isolation kit was used, and CD25 microbeads served to deplete Tregs. A larger group of about 23 breast cancer patients was studied by sequencing a single TRBV12-4/TRBJ1-2 rearrangement in tumor Tregs and blood Treg, naive and memory CD4+ cells. Mononuclear cells from lymph nodes or over 45 ml of peripheral blood were isolated by Ficoll density gradient centrifugation. Sorted cell populations were confirmed by FACS to exceed 90% purity. Inclusive of the bounding cysteine and phenylalanine, the CDR3 is 14 residues long. CDR3 DNA only is kept here, 42 bases in frame from base 1. Trimming removed 4 bases from V and 6 bases from J; the gene matches leave 6 bases unexplained. Comments on this clonotype: Its antigen target is currently unknown. Base qualities were left out, and no much larger clone turns up one base away.

Summary of the overall study and its limitations: In terms of TCR gene usage, tumor memory CD4+ T cells clustered together with blood and lymph node memory CD4+ cells, as well as with lymph node naive CD4+ cells. Rather than covering whole repertoires, validation in the larger cohort was restricted to a single TCR beta V-J rearrangement. The TCR alpha and beta sequences of tumor-infiltrating Tregs showed the greatest overlap with tumor naive CD4+ T cells, followed by blood naive CD4+ T cells. Across the 20 to 25 patients, 10% to 15% of TRBV12-4/TRBJ1-2 sequences from tumor Tregs were shared with naive CD4+ cells, compared with under 2.2% shared with blood Tregs or memory cells.

The source is a female donor with breast cancer. Sample: naive CD4+ T cells sorted from blood. What the cell subset or site label conveys for this sample: naive CD4+ T cells, CD4+CD45RA+CD25-. The rearranged chain carries TRBV12-3 or TRBV12-4 and TRBJ1-2; the central 9 bases match TRBD1. In nucleotides, the sequence is TGTGCCAGCAGTTATTGGGACAGGGCGGATGGCTACACCTTC. It is translated as CASSYWDRADGYTF.